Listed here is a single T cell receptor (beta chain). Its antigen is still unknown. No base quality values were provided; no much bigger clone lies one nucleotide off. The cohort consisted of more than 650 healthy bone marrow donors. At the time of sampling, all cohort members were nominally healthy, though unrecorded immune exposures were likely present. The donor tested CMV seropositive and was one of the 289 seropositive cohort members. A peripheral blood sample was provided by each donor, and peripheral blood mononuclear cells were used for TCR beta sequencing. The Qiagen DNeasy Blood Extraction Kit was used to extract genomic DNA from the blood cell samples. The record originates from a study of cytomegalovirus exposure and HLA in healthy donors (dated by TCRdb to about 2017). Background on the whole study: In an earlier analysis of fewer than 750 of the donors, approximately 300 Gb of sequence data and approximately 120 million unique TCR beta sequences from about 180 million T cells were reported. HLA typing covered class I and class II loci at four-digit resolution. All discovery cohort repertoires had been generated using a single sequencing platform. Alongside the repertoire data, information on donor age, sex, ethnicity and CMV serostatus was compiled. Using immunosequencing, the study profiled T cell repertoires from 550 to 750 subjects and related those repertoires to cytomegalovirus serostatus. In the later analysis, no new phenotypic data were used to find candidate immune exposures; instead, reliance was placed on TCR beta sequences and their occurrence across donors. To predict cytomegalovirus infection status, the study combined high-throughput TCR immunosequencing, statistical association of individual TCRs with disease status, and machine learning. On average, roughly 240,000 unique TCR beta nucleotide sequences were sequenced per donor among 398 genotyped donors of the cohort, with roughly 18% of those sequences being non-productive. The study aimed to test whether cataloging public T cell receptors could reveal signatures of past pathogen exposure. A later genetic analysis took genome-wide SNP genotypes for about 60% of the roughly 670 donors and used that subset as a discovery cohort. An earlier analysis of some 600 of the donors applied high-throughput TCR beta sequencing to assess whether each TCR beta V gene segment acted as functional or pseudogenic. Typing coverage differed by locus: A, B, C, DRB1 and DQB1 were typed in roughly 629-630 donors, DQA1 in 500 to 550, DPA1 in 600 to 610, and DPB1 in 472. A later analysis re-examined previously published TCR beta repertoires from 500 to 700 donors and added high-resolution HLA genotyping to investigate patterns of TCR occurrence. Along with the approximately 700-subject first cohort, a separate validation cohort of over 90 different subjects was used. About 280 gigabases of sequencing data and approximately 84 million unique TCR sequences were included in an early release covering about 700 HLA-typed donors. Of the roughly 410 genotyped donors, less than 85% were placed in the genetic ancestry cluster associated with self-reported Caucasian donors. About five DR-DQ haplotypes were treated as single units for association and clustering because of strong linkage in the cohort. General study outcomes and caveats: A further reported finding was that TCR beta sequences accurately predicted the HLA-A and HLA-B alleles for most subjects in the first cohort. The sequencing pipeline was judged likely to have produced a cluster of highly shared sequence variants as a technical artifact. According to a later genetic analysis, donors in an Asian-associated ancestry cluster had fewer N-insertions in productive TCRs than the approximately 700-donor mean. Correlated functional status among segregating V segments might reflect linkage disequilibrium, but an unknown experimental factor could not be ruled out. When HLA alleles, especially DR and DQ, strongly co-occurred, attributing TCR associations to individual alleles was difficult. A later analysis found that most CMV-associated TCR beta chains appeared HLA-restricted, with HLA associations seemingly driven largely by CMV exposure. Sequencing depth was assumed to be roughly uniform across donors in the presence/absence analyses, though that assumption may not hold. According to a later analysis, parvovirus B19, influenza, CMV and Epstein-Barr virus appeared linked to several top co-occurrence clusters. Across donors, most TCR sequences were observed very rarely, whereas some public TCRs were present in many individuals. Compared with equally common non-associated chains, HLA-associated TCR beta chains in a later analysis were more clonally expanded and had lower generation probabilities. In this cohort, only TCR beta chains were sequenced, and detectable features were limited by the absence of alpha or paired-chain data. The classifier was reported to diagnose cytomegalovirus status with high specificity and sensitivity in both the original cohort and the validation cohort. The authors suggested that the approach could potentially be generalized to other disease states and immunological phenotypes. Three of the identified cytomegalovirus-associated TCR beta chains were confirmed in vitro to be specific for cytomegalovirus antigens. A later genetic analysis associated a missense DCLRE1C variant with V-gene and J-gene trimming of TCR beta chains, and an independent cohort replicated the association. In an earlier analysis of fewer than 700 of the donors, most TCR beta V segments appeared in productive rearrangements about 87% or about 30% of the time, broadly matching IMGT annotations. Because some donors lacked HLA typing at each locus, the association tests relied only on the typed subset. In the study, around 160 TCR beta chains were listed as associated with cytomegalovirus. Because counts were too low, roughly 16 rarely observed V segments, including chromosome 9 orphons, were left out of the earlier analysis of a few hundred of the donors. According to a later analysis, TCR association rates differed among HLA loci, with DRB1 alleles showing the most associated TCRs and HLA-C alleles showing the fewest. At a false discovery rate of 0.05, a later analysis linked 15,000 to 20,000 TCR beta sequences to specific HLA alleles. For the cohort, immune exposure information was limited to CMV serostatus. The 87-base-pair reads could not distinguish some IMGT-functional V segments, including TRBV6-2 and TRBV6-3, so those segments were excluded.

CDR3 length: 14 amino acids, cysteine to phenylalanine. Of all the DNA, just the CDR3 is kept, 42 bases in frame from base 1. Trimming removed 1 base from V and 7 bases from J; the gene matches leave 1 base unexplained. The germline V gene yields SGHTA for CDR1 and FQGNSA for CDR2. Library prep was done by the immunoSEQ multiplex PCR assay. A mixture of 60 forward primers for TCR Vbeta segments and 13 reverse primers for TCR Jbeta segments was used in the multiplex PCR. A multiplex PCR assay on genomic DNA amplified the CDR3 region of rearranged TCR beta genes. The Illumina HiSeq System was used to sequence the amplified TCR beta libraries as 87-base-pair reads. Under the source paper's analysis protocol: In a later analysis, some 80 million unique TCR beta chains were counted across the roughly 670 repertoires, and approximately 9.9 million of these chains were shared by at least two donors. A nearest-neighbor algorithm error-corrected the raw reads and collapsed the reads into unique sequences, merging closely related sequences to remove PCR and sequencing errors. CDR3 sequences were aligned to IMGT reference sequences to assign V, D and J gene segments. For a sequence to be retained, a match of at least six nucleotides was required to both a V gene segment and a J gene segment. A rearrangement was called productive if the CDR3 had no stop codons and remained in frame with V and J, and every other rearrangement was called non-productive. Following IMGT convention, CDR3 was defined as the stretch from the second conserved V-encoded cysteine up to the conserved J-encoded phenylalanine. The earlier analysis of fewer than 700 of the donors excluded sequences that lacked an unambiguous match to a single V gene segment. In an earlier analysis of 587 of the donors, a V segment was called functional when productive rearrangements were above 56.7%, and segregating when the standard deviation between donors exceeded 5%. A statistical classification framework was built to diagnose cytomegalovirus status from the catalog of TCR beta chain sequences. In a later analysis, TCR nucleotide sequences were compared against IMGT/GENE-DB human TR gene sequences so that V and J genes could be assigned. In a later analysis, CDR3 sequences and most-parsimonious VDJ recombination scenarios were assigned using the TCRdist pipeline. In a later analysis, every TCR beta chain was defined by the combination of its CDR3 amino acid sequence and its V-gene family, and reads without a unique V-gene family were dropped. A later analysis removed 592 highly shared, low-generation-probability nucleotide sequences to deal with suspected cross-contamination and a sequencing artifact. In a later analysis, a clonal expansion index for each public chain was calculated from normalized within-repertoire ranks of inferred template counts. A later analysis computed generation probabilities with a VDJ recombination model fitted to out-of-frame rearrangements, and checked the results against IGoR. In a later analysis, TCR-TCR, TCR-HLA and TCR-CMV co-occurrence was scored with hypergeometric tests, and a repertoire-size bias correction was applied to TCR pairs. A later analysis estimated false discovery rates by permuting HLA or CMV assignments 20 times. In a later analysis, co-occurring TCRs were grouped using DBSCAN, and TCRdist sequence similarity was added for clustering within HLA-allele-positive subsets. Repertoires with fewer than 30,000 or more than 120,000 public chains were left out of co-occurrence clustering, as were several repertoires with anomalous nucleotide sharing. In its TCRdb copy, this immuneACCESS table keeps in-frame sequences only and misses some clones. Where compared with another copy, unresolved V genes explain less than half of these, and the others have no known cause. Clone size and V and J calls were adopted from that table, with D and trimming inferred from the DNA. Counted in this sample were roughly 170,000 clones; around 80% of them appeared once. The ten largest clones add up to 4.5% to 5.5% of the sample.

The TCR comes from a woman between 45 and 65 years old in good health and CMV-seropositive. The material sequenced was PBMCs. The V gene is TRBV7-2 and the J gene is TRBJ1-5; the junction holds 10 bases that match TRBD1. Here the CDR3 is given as CASSLVGQGQPQHF. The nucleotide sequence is TGTGCCAGCAGCTTAGTGGGACAGGGGCAGCCCCAGCATTTT.